Listed below are T cell receptor beta chains from one sample, sequenced in a study of cytomegalovirus exposure and HLA in healthy donors. Sequenced by immunoSEQ multiplex PCR; TCRdb stores in-frame clones only, minus some. In the table there are 95,000 to 130,000 clones, less than 80% of which are singletons. Sequenced: PBMCs. The receptors shown here come from a woman between 40 and 50 years old in good health and CMV-seropositive. The CDR3 runs from the conserved cysteine through the conserved F or W. The D gene is left open where the match is weak. Part of the rows lack a size; the others show once, few, many or a class for expanded clones.

>TRBJ2-3|TRBD1|.|TRBV4-2
CASSSPDRGPQDTQYF
TGTGCCAGCAGCTCACCGGACAGGGGCCCCCAAGATACGCAGTATTTT
>TRBJ2-7|.|few|TRBV7-8
CASSLGENEQYF
TGTGCCAGCAGCTTAGGGGAGAACGAGCAGTACTTC
>TRBJ2-1|.|.|TRBV5-4
CASSLELGLTRNEQFF
TGTGCCAGCAGCTTGGAACTCGGTCTCACGCGCAATGAGCAGTTCTTC
>TRBJ2-7|TRBD1|few|TRBV19
CASSIAGTGGIYEQYF
TGTGCCAGTAGTATAGCAGGGACAGGGGGTATCTACGAGCAGTACTTC
>TRBJ2-1|.|few|TRBV18
CASSPEGSTWIGNEQFF
TGTGCCAGCTCACCAGAGGGCAGCACTTGGATTGGCAATGAGCAGTTCTTC
>TRBJ2-1|.|.|TRBV29-1
CSVAGVAYNEQFF
TGCAGCGTTGCAGGGGTGGCCTACAATGAGCAGTTCTTC
>TRBJ1-5|.|.|TRBV18
CASSPNRDNQPQHF
TGTGCCAGCTCACCGAACAGGGATAATCAGCCCCAGCATTTT
>TRBJ1-2|TRBD1|.|TRBV29-1
CSVDSGTADQPSDGYTF
TGCAGCGTTGATTCCGGGACAGCCGACCAACCCTCGGATGGCTACACCTTC
>TRBJ2-2|.|.|TRBV7-2
CASSLAFILASGELFF
TGTGCCAGCAGCTTAGCGTTTATTCTAGCGTCCGGGGAGCTGTTTTTT
>TRBJ2-3|.|.|TRBV6-5
CASSPTRVRSDTQYF
TGTGCCAGCAGCCCGACTAGGGTTCGATCAGATACGCAGTATTTT
>TRBJ2-1|.|.|TRBV7-2
CASSSTGQSYNEQFF
TGTGCCAGCAGCTCCACCGGACAGTCCTACAATGAGCAGTTCTTC
>TRBJ2-7|TRBD1|.|TRBV5-8
CASSGLRGLLEQYF
TGTGCCAGCAGCGGACTCAGGGGGCTCCTCGAGCAGTACTTC
>TRBJ2-7|TRBD2|.|TRBV2
CASSDSRLAGAYEQYF
TGTGCCAGCAGTGATTCCAGACTAGCGGGGGCATACGAGCAGTACTTC
>TRBJ2-1|TRBD2|.|TRBV11-2
CASSKVGLVGEQFF
TGTGCCAGCAGCAAGGTAGGACTAGTAGGCGAGCAGTTCTTC
>TRBJ2-1|.|few|TRBV5-4
CASSFAGSSYNEQFF
TGTGCCAGCAGCTTTGCGGGAAGCTCCTACAATGAGCAGTTCTTC
>TRBJ2-5|TRBD1|few|TRBV6-1
CASSDPRGGATKTQYF
TGTGCCAGCAGTGACCCACGAGGGGGCGCGACTAAGACCCAGTACTTC
>TRBJ1-2|.|.|TRBV9
CASSFVHGYTF
TGTGCCAGCAGCTTCGTACACGGCTACACCTTC
>TRBJ1-2|TRBD1|.|TRBV6-6
CASSYEYGTAYGYTF
TGTGCCAGCAGTTACGAATACGGGACAGCTTATGGCTACACCTTC
>TRBJ2-3|.|few|TRBV30
CAWSRNRRADTQYF
TGTGCCTGGAGTCGGAATCGCCGGGCAGATACGCAGTATTTT
>TRBJ2-1|TRBD2|.|TRBV4-2
CASSQGGLARFF
TGTGCCAGCAGCCAAGGGGGACTAGCGCGGTTCTTC
>TRBJ1-1|.|.|TRBV15
CATSRGGRNTEAFF
TGTGCCACCAGCAGGGGGGGGAGGAACACTGAAGCTTTCTTT
>TRBJ2-7|TRBD2|.|TRBV7-9
CASSSTSGRGYEQYF
TGTGCCAGCAGCTCGACTAGCGGGAGGGGATACGAGCAGTACTTC
>TRBJ1-2|TRBD1|.|TRBV19
CASSTDLRQGHYGYTF
TGTGCCAGTAGTACGGATCTTCGACAGGGGCACTATGGCTACACCTTC
>TRBJ1-1|.|.|TRBV4-1
CASSQGIPNTEAFF
TGCGCCAGCAGCCAAGGTATCCCGAACACTGAAGCTTTCTTT
>TRBJ2-3|TRBD2|.|TRBV4-1
CASSQRGWRGDTQYF
TGCGCCAGCAGCCAAAGGGGCTGGCGGGGGGATACGCAGTATTTT
>TRBJ2-7|.|.|TRBV10-3
CAISSAGASSYEQYF
TGTGCCATCAGTTCGGCAGGGGCGAGCTCCTACGAGCAGTACTTC
>TRBJ2-7|.|.|TRBV6-1
CASSDAPGSYEQYF
TGTGCCAGCAGTGATGCCCCAGGGTCCTACGAGCAGTACTTC
>TRBJ2-7|TRBD2|.|TRBV2
CASSATSGRPHEQYF
TGTGCCAGCAGTGCGACTAGCGGGAGGCCGCACGAGCAGTACTTC
>TRBJ2-1|.|.|TRBV11-2
CASSLVWPGDEQFF
TGTGCCAGCAGCTTAGTTTGGCCTGGAGATGAGCAGTTCTTC
>TRBJ2-7|.|.|TRBV29-1
CSVEDPRAHEQYF
TGCAGCGTTGAAGACCCCAGGGCACACGAGCAGTACTTC
>TRBJ2-7|.|.|TRBV30
CAWSAGLSYEQYF
TGTGCCTGGAGTGCTGGACTGTCCTACGAGCAGTACTTC
>TRBJ2-7|TRBD1|.|TRBV6-5
CASSRTGHYEQYF
TGTGCCAGCAGTCGGACAGGGCACTACGAGCAGTACTTC
>TRBJ1-2|.|.|TRBV6-1
CASSPRSSGGYTF
TGTGCCAGCAGTCCCCGGTCCTCAGGTGGCTACACCTTC
>TRBJ2-1|.|.|TRBV7-3
CASSLTSEAYNEQFF
TGTGCCAGCAGCTTAACTAGCGAGGCCTACAATGAGCAGTTCTTC
>TRBJ2-1|.|once|TRBV6-1
CASQPSGAYNEQFF
TGTGCCAGCCAGCCTAGTGGTGCCTACAATGAGCAGTTCTTC
>TRBJ2-1|TRBD1|.|TRBV7-9
CASSGTGDEQFF
TGTGCCAGCAGCGGAACAGGGGATGAGCAGTTCTTC
>TRBJ1-1|.|.|TRBV7-3
CASSSQGNTEAFF
TGTGCCAGCAGCTCCCAGGGAAATACTGAAGCTTTCTTT
>TRBJ1-5|.|.|TRBV27
CASSLRGYQPQHF
TGTGCCAGCAGTTTAAGGGGTTATCAGCCCCAGCATTTT
>TRBJ2-2|TRBD1|.|TRBV5-1
CASSSGDRANTGELFF
TGCGCCAGCAGCTCGGGTGACAGGGCCAACACCGGGGAGCTGTTTTTT
>TRBJ1-2|TRBD1|few|TRBV15
CATSSGDRGLFDGYTF
TGTGCCACCAGCAGTGGGGACAGGGGGCTCTTTGATGGCTACACCTTC
>TRBJ2-7|.|.|TRBV7-2
CASKDRTAYEQYF
TGTGCCAGCAAAGACAGGACTGCCTACGAGCAGTACTTC
>TRBJ2-4|.|.|TRBV4-2
CASSQEGRPELAKNIQYF
TGTGCCAGCAGCCAAGAGGGCAGGCCAGAACTAGCCAAAAACATTCAGTACTTC
>TRBJ2-3|.|.|TRBV30
CAWSSGDTDTQYF
TGTGCCTGGAGCTCGGGGGACACAGATACGCAGTATTTT
>TRBJ2-5|TRBD2|.|TRBV29-1
CSGVLAGGQETQYF
TGCAGCGGGGTTCTAGCGGGAGGACAAGAGACCCAGTACTTC
>TRBJ2-1|.|.|TRBV4-3
CASSHGVSTNNEQFF
TGCGCCAGCAGCCACGGAGTGAGTACGAACAATGAGCAGTTCTTC
>TRBJ2-2|.|.|TRBV4-3
CASSRNGLQGHTGELFF
TGCGCCAGCAGCCGAAACGGGTTACAGGGCCACACCGGGGAGCTGTTTTTT
>TRBJ1-1|.|.|TRBV9
CASSVDRDGDAFF
TGTGCCAGCAGCGTCGACCGGGATGGCGACGCTTTCTTT
>TRBJ1-5|.|.|TRBV19
CASSIVQQGNQPQHF
TGTGCCAGTAGTATAGTGCAACAGGGTAATCAGCCCCAGCATTTT
>TRBJ2-7|TRBD2|.|TRBV4-3
CASSQGLRVGEQYF
TGCGCCAGCAGCCAGGGACTACGGGTTGGCGAGCAGTACTTC
>TRBJ1-2|.|.|TRBV10-2
CASRLGDTGNYGYTF
TGCGCCAGCAGGCTGGGGGACACCGGGAACTATGGCTACACCTTC
>TRBJ1-1|.|.|TRBV19
CASMVRDSDTEAFF
TGTGCCAGCATGGTCAGGGACTCGGACACTGAAGCTTTCTTT
>TRBJ1-1|TRBD1|few|TRBV19
CASSITTGPEAFF
TGTGCCAGTAGTATCACGACAGGGCCTGAAGCTTTCTTT
>TRBJ2-6|.|once|TRBV5-6
CASSSRGYSGANVLTF
TGTGCCAGCAGCTCACGCGGGTATTCCGGGGCCAACGTCCTGACTTTC
>TRBJ2-3|.|.|TRBV28
CASELAPDTQYF
TGTGCCAGCGAGCTAGCTCCGGATACGCAGTATTTT
>TRBJ2-2|.|.|TRBV11-3
CASSLEQGSGELFF
TGTGCCAGCAGCTTAGAGCAGGGATCCGGGGAGCTGTTTTTT
>TRBJ2-2|TRBD1|few|TRBV4-3
CASSQAGQGPGELFF
TGCGCCAGCAGCCAGGCGGGACAGGGGCCCGGGGAGCTGTTTTTT
>TRBJ1-1|TRBD1|.|TRBV19
CASSSRTGNTEAFF
TGTGCCAGTAGTAGCCGGACAGGGAACACTGAAGCTTTCTTT
>TRBJ1-1|TRBD1|.|TRBV29-1
CSVEAGTGYTEAFF
TGCAGCGTGGAAGCCGGGACAGGGTACACTGAAGCTTTCTTT
>TRBJ2-7|.|.|TRBV6-5
CASSWAEAYEQYF
TGTGCCAGCAGTTGGGCCGAAGCCTACGAGCAGTACTTC